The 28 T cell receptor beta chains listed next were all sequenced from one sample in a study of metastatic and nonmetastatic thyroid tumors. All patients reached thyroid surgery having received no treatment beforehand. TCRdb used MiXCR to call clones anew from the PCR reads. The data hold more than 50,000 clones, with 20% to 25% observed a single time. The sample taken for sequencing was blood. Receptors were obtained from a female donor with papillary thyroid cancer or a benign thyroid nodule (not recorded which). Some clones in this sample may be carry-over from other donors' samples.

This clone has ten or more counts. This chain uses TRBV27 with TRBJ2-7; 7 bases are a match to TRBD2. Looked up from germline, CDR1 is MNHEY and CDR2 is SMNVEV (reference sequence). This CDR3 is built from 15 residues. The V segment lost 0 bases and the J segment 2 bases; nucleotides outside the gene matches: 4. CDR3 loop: CASSLSLADPYEQYF. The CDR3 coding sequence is TGTGCCAGCAGTTTATCGCTAGCGGACCCCTACGAGCAGTACTTC.

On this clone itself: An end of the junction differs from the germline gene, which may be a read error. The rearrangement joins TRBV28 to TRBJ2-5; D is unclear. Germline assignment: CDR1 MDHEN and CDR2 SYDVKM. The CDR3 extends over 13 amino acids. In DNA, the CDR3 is TGTGCCAGCAGGTTATCTAGGCACGAGACCCAGTACTTC. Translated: CASRLSRHETQYF.

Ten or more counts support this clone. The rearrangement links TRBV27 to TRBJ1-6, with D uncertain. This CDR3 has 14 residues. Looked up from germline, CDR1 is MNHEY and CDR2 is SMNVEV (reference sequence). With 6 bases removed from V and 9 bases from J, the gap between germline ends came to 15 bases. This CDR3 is CASSPEGRISPLHF. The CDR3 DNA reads TGTGCCAGCAGCCCCGAGGGTCGGATTTCACCCCTCCACTTT.

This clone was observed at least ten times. CDR3 sequence: CASSFIGRGAYNEQFF. Here the CDR3 DNA reads TGTGCCAGCAGTTTCATCGGGAGAGGGGCCTACAATGAGCAGTTCTTC. The gene calls are TRBV27 and TRBJ2-1, with D tentatively TRBD2 (6 bases). CDR1 and CDR2 (germline): MNHEY, SMNVEV (reference sequence). The germline V and J ends were trimmed by 3 bases and 2 bases, with 14 bases remaining between them. The CDR3 is made up of 16 amino acids.

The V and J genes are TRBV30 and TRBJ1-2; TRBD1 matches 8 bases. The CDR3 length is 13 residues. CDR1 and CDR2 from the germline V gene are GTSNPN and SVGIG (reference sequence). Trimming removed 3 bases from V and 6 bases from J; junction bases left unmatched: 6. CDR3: CAWREDRDHGYTF. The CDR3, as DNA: TGTGCCTGGAGAGAGGACAGGGACCATGGCTACACCTTC.

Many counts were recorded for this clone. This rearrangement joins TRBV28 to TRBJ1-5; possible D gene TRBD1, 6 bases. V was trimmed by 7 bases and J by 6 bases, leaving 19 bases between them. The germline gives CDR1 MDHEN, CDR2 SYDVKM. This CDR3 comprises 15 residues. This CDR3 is CASTLLSRGGQPQHF. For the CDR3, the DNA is TGTGCCAGCACCCTTCTGTCCAGGGGAGGTCAGCCCCAGCATTTT.

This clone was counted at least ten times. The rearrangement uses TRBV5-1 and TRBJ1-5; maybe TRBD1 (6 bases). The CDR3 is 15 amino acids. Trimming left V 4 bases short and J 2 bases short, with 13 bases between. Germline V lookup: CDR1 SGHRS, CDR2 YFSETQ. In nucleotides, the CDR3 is TGCGCCAGCAGCGAGACAGGTGGCCGCAATCAGCCCCAGCATTTT. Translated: CASSETGGRNQPQHF.

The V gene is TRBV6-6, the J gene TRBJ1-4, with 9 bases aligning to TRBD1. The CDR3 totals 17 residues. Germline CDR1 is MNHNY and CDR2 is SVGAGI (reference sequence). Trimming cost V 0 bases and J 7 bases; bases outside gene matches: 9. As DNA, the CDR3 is TGTGCCAGCAGTTACTCGTCCATGACAGGGGGTGGTGAAAAACTGTTTTTT. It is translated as CASSYSSMTGGGEKLFF.

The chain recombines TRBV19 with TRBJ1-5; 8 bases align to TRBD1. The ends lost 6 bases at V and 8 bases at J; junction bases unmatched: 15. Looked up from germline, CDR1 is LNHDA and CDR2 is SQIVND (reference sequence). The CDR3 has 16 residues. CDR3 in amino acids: CASSPGQGDMKEPQHF. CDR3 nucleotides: TGTGCCAGTAGCCCCGGACAGGGTGACATGAAGGAGCCCCAGCATTTT.

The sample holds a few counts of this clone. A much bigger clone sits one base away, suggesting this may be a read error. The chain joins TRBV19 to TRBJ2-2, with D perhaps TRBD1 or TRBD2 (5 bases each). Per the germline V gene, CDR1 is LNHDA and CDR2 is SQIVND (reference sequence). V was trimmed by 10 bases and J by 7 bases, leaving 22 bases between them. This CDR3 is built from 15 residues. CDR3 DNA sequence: TGTGCCATCCGAAGGGGACGGATCCGGGGCGGGGAGCTGTTTTTT. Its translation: CAIRRGRIRGGELFF.

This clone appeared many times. CDR3 DNA sequence: TGCAGCGCTGAGGGAGGGGACGCGAACACCGGGGAGCTGTTTTTT. This translates into CSAEGGDANTGELFF. The rearrangement links TRBV29-1 to TRBJ2-2; 7 positions agree with TRBD2. The CDR3 has 15 residues. Trimming took 7 bases from V and 0 from J; bases not matched to a gene: 8. From germline, CDR1 is SQVTM and CDR2 ANQGSEA.

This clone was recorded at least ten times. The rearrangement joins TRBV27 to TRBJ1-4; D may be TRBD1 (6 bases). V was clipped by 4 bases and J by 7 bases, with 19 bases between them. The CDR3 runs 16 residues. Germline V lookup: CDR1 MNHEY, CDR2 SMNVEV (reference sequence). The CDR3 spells CASSYTPGAVGEKLFF. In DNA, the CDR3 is TGTGCCAGCAGTTACACCCCGGGGGCCGTTGGTGAAAAACTGTTTTTT.

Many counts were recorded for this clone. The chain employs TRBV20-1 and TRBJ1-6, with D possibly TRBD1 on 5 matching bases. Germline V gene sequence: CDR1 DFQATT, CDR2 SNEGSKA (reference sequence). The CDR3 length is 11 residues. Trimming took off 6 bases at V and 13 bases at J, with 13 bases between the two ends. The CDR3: CSARGLGPLHF. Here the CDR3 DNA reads TGCAGTGCCCGGGGGTTGGGGCCCCTCCACTTT.

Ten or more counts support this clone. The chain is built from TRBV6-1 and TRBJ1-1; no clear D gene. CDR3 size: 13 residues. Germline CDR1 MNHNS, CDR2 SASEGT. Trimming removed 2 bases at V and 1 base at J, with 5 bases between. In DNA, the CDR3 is TGTGCCAGCAGTGAATCGGAGAACACTGAAGCTTTCTTT. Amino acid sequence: CASSESENTEAFF.

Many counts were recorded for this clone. The CDR3 here is CASSRGLARYNEQFF. DNA of the CDR3: TGTGCCAGCAGCCGTGGACTAGCGAGATACAATGAGCAGTTCTTC. This rearrangement joins TRBV13 to TRBJ2-1; 9 bases map to TRBD2. After removal of 5 bases from V and 4 bases from J, the junction contained 6 bases not matched to a gene. Germline-derived CDR1 and CDR2 are PRHDT and FYEKMQ (reference sequence). This CDR3 spans 15 amino acids.

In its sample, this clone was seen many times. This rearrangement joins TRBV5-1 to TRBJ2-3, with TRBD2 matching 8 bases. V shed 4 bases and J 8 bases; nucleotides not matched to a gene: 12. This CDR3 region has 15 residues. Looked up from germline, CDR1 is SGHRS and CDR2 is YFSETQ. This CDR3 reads CASSLETSARGTQYF. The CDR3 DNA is TGCGCCAGCAGCCTGGAGACTAGCGCCCGAGGTACGCAGTATTTT.

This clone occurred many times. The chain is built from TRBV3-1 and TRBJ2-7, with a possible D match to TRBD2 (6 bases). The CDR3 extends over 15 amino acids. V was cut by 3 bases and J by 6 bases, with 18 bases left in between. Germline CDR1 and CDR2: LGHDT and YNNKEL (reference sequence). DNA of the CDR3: TGTGCCAGCAGCCACGGCGGGACGAGAGCCTCCGAGCAGTACTTC. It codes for CASSHGGTRASEQYF.

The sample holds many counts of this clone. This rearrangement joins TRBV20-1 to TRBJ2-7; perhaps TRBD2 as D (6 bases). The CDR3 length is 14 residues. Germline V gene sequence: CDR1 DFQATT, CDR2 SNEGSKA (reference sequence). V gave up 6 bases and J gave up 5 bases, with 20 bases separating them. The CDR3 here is CSAGSWEAGHEQYF. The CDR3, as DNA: TGCAGTGCCGGGTCATGGGAGGCCGGCCACGAGCAGTACTTC.

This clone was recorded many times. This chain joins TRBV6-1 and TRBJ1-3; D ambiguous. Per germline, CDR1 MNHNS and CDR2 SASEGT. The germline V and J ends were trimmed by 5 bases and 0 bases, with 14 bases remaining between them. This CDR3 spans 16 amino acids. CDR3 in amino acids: CASSPRRTSSGNTIYF. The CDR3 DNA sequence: TGTGCCAGCAGTCCCCGACGGACGAGCTCTGGAAACACCATATATTTT.

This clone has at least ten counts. The CDR3 nucleotides read TGTGCCAGTAGTATGGGGGGGTTGGGCTACAATGAGCAGTTCTTC. This translates into CASSMGGLGYNEQFF. V usage is TRBV19 and J usage is TRBJ2-1; 7 bases match TRBD2. Trimming took 3 bases from V and 3 from J; bases not matched to a gene: 5. From germline, CDR1 is LNHDA and CDR2 SQIVND (reference sequence). The CDR3 extends over 15 amino acids.

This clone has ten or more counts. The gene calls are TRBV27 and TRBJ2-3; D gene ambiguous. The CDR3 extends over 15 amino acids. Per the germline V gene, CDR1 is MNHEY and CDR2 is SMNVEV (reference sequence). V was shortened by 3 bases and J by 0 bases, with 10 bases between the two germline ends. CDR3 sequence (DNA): TGTGCCAGCAGTTTTTCGTGGCTAAGCACAGATACGCAGTATTTT. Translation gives CASSFSWLSTDTQYF.

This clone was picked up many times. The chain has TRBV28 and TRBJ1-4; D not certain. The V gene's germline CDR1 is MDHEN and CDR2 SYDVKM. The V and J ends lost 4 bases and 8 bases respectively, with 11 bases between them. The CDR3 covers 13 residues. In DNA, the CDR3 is TGTGCCAGCAGTTCCAGTGGTCGGGAAAAACTGTTTTTT. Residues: CASSSSGREKLFF.

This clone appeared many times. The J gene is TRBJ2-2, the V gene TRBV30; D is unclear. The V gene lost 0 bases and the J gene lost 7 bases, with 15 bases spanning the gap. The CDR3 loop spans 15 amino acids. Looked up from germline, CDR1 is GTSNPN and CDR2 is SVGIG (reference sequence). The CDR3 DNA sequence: TGTGCCTGGAGTGTACCGGGCAGGCTGGGCGGGGAGCTGTTTTTT. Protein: CAWSVPGRLGGELFF.

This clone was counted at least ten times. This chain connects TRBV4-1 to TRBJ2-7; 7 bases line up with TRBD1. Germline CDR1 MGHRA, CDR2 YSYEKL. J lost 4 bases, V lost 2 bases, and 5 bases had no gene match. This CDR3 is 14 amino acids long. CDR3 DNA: TGCGCCAGCAGCCAAAACCGGGACAGTTACGAGCAGTACTTC. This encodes CASSQNRDSYEQYF.

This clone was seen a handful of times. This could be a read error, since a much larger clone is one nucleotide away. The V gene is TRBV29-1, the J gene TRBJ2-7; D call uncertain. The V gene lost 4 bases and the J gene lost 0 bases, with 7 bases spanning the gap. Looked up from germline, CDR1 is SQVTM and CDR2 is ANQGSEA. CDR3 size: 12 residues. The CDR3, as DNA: TGCAGCGTTGTAGGCATCTCCTACGAGCAGTACTTC. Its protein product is CSVVGISYEQYF.

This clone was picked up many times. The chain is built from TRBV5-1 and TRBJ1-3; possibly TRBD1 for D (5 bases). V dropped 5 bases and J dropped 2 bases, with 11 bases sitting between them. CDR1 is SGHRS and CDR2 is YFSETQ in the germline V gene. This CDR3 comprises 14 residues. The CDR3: CASRPDRAGNTIYF. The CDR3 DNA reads TGCGCCAGCAGACCCGACAGAGCTGGAAACACCATATATTTT. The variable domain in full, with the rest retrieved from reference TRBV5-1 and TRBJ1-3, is KAGVTQTPRYLIKTRGQQVTLSCSPISGHRSVSWYQQTPGQGLQFLFEYFSETQRNKGNFPGRFSGRQFSNSRSEMNVSTLELGDSALYLCASRPDRAGNTIYFGEGSWLTVV.

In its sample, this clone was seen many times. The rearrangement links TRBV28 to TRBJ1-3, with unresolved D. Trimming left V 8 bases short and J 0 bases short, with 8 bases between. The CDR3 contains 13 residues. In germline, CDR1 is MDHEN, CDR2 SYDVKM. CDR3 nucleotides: TGTGCCAGCCTGACGGACTCTGGAAACACCATATATTTT. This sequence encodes CASLTDSGNTIYF.

The CDR3 spells CASSQMWQEDSEQFF. CDR3 coding DNA: TGTGCCAGCAGCCAAATGTGGCAGGAGGATAGTGAGCAGTTCTTC. The V call is TRBV6-1, the J call TRBJ2-1; the D gene is possibly TRBD2 (5 bases). The germline CDR1 and CDR2 sequences are MNHNS and SASEGT. This CDR3 spans 15 amino acids. Trimming stripped 6 bases from V and 9 bases from J, with 21 bases between.